This entry lists 21 T cell receptor beta chains sequenced from one sample in a study of blood T cells in healthy people across ages. A second roughly 6 to 11 cycle PCR used barcoded and J-beta primers. A single record per CDR3 protein comes from TCRdb applying MiXCR to the 5' RACE reads. The repertoire holds around 2 million distinct CDR3 sequences, with about two fifths as singletons. The specimen sequenced was blood. These receptors came from a human donor in good health.

A few counts support this clonotype. The chain is built from TRBV6-2 or TRBV6-3 and TRBJ1-2; 7 bases match TRBD1. This CDR3 is built from 13 residues. J gave up 7 bases and V 5 bases, and 7 bases lay outside the gene matches. Per the germline V gene, CDR1 is MNHEY and CDR2 is SVGEGT. The CDR3 DNA sequence: TGTGCCAGCAGTCTTGGACAGGCGTCTGGCTACACCTTC. This sequence encodes CASSLGQASGYTF.

J is TRBJ1-1 and V is TRBV12-3 or TRBV12-4, with TRBD1 identical over 11 bases. V was clipped by 4 bases and J by 10 bases; unmatched bases: 11. This CDR3 is 15 amino acids long. CDR3 sequence (DNA): TGTGCCAGCAGTTCGCGGGACAGGGGGGATGGGTTAGCTTTCTTT. Amino acids: CASSSRDRGDGLAFF.

This CDR3 is CASGIQETQYF. The CDR3 nucleotides read TGTGCCAGCGGGATCCAGGAGACCCAGTACTTC. This rearrangement joins TRBV2 to TRBJ2-5, with unresolved D. The germline V and J ends were trimmed by 8 bases and 5 bases, with 9 bases remaining between them. CDR3 size: 11 residues. Germline loops: CDR1 SNHLY, CDR2 FYNNEI.

The genes are TRBV5-1 and TRBJ2-3, with 10 positions matching TRBD2. Germline V lookup: CDR1 SGHRS, CDR2 YFSETQ. The CDR3 covers 18 residues. The junction had 9 bases not matched to a gene; V was cut back by 0 bases and J by 2 bases. The CDR3 sequence is CASSLGGTSAGNTDTQYF. For the CDR3, the DNA is TGCGCCAGCAGCTTGGGGGGGACTAGCGCGGGGAACACAGATACGCAGTATTTT.

The chain has TRBV4-2 and TRBJ2-7; no reliable D call. This CDR3 has 15 amino acids. The germline CDR1 and CDR2 sequences are LGHNA and YNFKEQ. V was shortened by 0 bases and J by 5 bases, with 14 bases between the two germline ends. In nucleotides, the CDR3 is TGTGCCAGCAGCCAAGATCTGAGCCCGCAGGACGAGCAGTACTTC. Protein sequence: CASSQDLSPQDEQYF.

This clonotype was picked up a small number of times. The chain uses TRBV10-3 and TRBJ2-3; 9 nucleotides line up with TRBD2. The germline V gene has CDR1 ENHRY and CDR2 SYGVKD. V dropped 6 bases and J dropped 4; count of bases not matched to a gene: 8. CDR3 size: 15 residues. CDR3 sequence reads: CAISFSSGASDTQYF. DNA of the CDR3: TGTGCCATCAGCTTCTCTAGCGGGGCCTCAGATACGCAGTATTTT.

This clonotype was picked up a small number of times. This sequence joins TRBV20-1 and TRBJ2-3; a possible D gene is TRBD1 (6 bases). Trimming stripped 2 bases from V and 2 bases from J, with 8 bases between. Germline V gives CDR1 DFQATT, CDR2 SNEGSKA (reference sequence). The CDR3 runs 13 residues. The CDR3 DNA sequence: TGCAGTGCTAGATGGGACAACACAGATACGCAGTATTTT. Its protein product is CSARWDNTDTQYF.

This chain joins TRBV3-1 and TRBJ2-7, with 7 bases matching TRBD2. Germline CDR1 LGHDT, CDR2 YNNKEL (reference sequence). Germline trimming cut 1 base from V and 3 bases from J; bases unmatched to any gene: 6. The CDR3 is made up of 15 amino acids. The CDR3 coding sequence is TGTGCCAGCAGCCAAGGAAGACTAGCTTTCTACGAGCAGTACTTC. As protein: CASSQGRLAFYEQYF.

The chain is built from TRBV20-1 and TRBJ2-3, with D perhaps assigned TRBD1 or TRBD2 (6 bases each). V was pared by 0 bases and J by 4 bases, with 8 bases between. This CDR3 has 13 residues. CDR1 is DFQATT, CDR2 SNEGSKA, per germline (reference sequence). The CDR3, as DNA: TGCAGTGCTAGAGATAGGGGGGCAGATACGCAGTATTTT. Its translation: CSARDRGADTQYF.

V and J are TRBV20-1 and TRBJ1-2; no clear D. Germline V lookup: CDR1 DFQATT, CDR2 SNEGSKA (reference sequence). The CDR3 totals 16 residues. Trimming stripped 1 base from V and 4 bases from J, with 19 bases between. CDR3 coding DNA: TGCAGTGCTAGAGGTGTGGGGAACCGACCGGCCTATGGCTACACCTTC. Translated, it gives CSARGVGNRPAYGYTF.

This clonotype was detected only a few times. The chain recombines TRBV5-1 with TRBJ2-4; a possible D gene is TRBD2 (6 bases). Near its end, the DNA agrees better with TRBJ2-7, so the J call may be wrong. This CDR3 contains 15 residues. Germline V lookup: CDR1 SGHRS, CDR2 YFSETQ. CDR3 sequence (DNA): TGCGCCAGCAGCTCATCGGGACTCCCTCAATACGAGCAGTACTTC. It codes for CASSSSGLPQYEQYF.

This chain connects TRBV5-1 to TRBJ2-7; 9 bases match TRBD1. CDR1 SGHRS and CDR2 YFSETQ come from the germline V gene. The J segment lost 1 base and the V segment lost 3 bases, leaving 14 bases of the junction unmatched. The CDR3 runs to 18 residues. The CDR3 DNA is TGCGCCAGCAGCTCCCACCGGGACAGGGAGGAAAGGTCCTACGAGCAGTACTTC. It encodes CASSSHRDREERSYEQYF.

This chain connects TRBV19 to TRBJ1-2; no definite D call. The germline CDR1 and CDR2 sequences are LNHDA and SQIVND (reference sequence). Deletions cut 5 bases from V and 4 bases from J, with 14 bases between. This CDR3 contains 14 residues. The CDR3 DNA follows: TGTGCCAGTAGTCCACTCACAGCGGGCTATGGCTACACCTTC. This gives the protein CASSPLTAGYGYTF.

The V gene is TRBV15, the J gene TRBJ1-5; D gene uncertain. CDR1 LNHNV and CDR2 YYDKDF come from the germline V gene (reference sequence). The V end lost 1 base, the J end lost 6 bases, and 10 bases lay between the germline ends. This CDR3 is 14 amino acids long. The CDR3 region has the DNA TGTGCCACCAGCAGAGGAGTCGCGGGTCAGCCCCAGCATTTT. Its protein is CATSRGVAGQPQHF.

This chain joins TRBV10-3 and TRBJ1-1; D remains unclear. The V gene's germline CDR1 is ENHRY and CDR2 SYGVKD. This CDR3 spans 12 amino acids. The V end lost 10 bases, the J end lost 5 bases, and 14 bases lay between the germline ends. CDR3 protein: CATQTVWTEAFF. Written as DNA, the CDR3 is TGTGCCACCCAGACGGTTTGGACTGAAGCTTTCTTT.

This sequence joins TRBV4-3 and TRBJ2-3; no clear D gene. Per germline, CDR1 LGHNA and CDR2 YSLEER. CDR3 length: 15 amino acids. Trimming cost V 1 base and J 12 bases, with 20 bases left between them. The chain's CDR3 is CASSQGLTSDETQYF. CDR3 nucleotides: TGCGCCAGCAGCCAAGGTCTCACTTCGGATGAGACCCAGTATTTT.

The genes are TRBV29-1 and TRBJ1-1; tentatively, D is TRBD1 (5 bases). Trimming removed 7 bases at V and 6 bases at J, with 9 bases between. This CDR3 is 10 amino acids long. Germline V lookup: CDR1 SQVTM, CDR2 ANQGSEA. CDR3 sequence: CSGGSSEAFF. The CDR3 coding sequence is TGCAGCGGGGGGTCCTCTGAAGCTTTCTTT.

Note on this clonotype: One junction end does not reproduce the germline sequence, and a read error may be involved. The V call is TRBV4-2, the J call TRBJ2-5, with 9 bases matching TRBD2. From germline, CDR1 is LGHNA and CDR2 YNFKEQ. The CDR3 runs 15 residues. DNA of the CDR3: TGTGCCAGCAGCCCCTTAGTAGCGGGGGTTGAGATCCAGTACTTC. Its protein product is CASSPLVAGVEIQYF.

This chain joins TRBV20-1 and TRBJ1-1; perhaps TRBD1 as D (5 bases). CDR3 size: 13 residues. Germline CDR1 reads DFQATT; CDR2 reads SNEGSKA (reference sequence). V was trimmed by 3 bases and J by 3 bases, leaving 11 bases between them. The CDR3 protein is CSASLPGHTEAFF. The DNA for the CDR3 is TGCAGTGCTAGTTTGCCGGGGCACACTGAAGCTTTCTTT.

J is TRBJ1-2 and V is TRBV13; D unclear. In germline, CDR1 is PRHDT, CDR2 FYEKMQ (reference sequence). Trimming pared 8 bases from V and 5 bases from J, leaving 15 bases between. The CDR3 contains 13 residues. The CDR3 DNA follows: TGTGCCAGCTGTAGGGCCGGGGAATATGGCTACACCTTC. It is translated as CASCRAGEYGYTF.

CDR3 region: CASRVVTNEKLFF. Here the CDR3 DNA reads TGTGCCAGCAGAGTTGTAACTAATGAAAAACTGTTTTTT. The chain uses TRBV12-3 or TRBV12-4 and TRBJ1-4; D gene unclear. The germline V and J ends were trimmed by 6 bases and 1 base, with 6 bases remaining between them. The CDR3 totals 13 residues.